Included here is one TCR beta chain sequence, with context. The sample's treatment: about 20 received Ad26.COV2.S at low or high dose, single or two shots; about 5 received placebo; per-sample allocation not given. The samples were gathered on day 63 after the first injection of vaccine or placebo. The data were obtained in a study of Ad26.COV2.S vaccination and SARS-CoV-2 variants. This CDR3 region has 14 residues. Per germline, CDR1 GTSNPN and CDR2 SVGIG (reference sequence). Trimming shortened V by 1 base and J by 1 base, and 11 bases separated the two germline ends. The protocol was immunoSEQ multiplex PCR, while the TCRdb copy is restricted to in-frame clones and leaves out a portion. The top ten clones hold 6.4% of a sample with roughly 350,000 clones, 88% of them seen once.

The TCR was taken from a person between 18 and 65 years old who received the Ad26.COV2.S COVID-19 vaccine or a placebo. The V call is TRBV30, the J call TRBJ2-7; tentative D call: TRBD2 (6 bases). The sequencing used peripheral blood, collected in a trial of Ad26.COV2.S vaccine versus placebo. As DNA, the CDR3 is TGTGCCTGGAGTGCCGACGCGGGATCCTACGAGCAGTACTTC. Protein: CAWSADAGSYEQYF.